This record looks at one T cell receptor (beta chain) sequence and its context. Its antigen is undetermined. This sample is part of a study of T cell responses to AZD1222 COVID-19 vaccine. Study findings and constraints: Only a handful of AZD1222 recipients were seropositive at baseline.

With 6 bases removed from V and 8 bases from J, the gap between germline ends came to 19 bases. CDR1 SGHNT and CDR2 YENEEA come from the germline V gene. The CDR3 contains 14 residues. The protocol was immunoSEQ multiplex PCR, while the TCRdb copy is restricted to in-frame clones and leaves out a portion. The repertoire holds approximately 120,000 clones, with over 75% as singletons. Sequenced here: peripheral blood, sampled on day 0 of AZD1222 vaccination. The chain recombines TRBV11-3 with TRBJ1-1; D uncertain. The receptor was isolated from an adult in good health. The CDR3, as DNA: TGTGCCAGCAGTCTAGGTGCTGGAGTACTAGAAGCTTTCTTT. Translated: CASSLGAGVLEAFF.